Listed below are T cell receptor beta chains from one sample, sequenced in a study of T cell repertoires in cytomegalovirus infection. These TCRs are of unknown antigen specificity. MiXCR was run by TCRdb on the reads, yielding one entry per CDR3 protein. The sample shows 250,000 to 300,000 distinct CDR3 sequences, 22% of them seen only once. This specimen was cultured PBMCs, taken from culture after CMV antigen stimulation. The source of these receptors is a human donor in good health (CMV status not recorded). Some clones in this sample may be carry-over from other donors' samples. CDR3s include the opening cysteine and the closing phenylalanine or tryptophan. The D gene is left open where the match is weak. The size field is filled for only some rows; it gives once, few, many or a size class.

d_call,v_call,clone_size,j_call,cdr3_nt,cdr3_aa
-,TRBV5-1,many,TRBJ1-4,TGCGCCAGCAGCGGCTCCGGGGGCGAAAAACTGTTTTTT,CASSGSGGEKLFF
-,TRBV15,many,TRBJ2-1,TGTGCCACCAGCAGAGCCGGACAAGCAGGGAATGAGCAGTTCTTC,CATSRAGQAGNEQFF
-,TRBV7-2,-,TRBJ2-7,TGTGCCAGCAGCTTAGGAGGCGGAGACGGGTCCTACGAGCAGTACTTC,CASSLGGGDGSYEQYF
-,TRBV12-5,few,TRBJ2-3,TGTGCTAGTGGTTTGGGAGCGTCTAGCACAGATACGCAGTATTTT,CASGLGASSTDTQYF
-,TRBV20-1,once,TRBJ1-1,TGCAGTGCTTCCAAGCGCCCCAAGACTGAAGCTTTCTTT,CSASKRPKTEAFF
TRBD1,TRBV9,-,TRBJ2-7,TGTGCCAGCAGCGAACAGGGGGTCGCCTACGAGCAGTACTTC,CASSEQGVAYEQYF
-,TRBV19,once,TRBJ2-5,TGTGCCAGTAGTATACAGGTAACGGGAATGCAAGAGACCCAGTACTTC,CASSIQVTGMQETQYF
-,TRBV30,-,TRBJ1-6,TGTGCCTGGAGTGTGTCGTGGAGCTCCTATAATTCACCCCTCCACTTT,CAWSVSWSSYNSPLHF
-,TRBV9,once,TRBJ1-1,TGTGCCAGCAGCGTAGGTGTAGGGTCGAACACTGAAGCTTTCTTT,CASSVGVGSNTEAFF
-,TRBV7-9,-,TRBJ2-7,TGTGCCAGCAGCGCAGGTGCGGCCTTATCCTACGAGCAGTACTTC,CASSAGAALSYEQYF
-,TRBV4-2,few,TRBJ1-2,TGTGCCAGCAGCCCCTCGGCGGCTACTAACTATGGCTACACCTTC,CASSPSAATNYGYTF
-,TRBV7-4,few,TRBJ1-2,TGTGCCAGCACCGGCCCCGGGGGATTCTATGGCTACACCTTC,CASTGPGGFYGYTF
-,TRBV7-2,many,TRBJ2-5,TGTGCCAGCAGCTTTCAGAAGAGTCAAGAGACCCAGTACTTC,CASSFQKSQETQYF
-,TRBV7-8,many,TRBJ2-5,TGTGCCAGCAGCTTATTAACGTCCGAAATGGGGGAGACCCAGTACTTC,CASSLLTSEMGETQYF
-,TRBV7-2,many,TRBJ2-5,TGTGCCAGCAGCTTATCTCTCGGGGGAGGTAGAACACAAGAGACCCAGTACTTC,CASSLSLGGGRTQETQYF
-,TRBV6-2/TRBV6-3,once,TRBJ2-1,TGTGCCAGCCAACCCCGAGGGGCGACCTACAATGAGCAGTTCTTC,CASQPRGATYNEQFF
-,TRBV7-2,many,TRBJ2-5,TGTGCCAGCAGCTTAACCTGGGAGACCCAGTACTTC,CASSLTWETQYF
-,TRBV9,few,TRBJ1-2,TGTGCCAGCAGCGTAGCTCCAGGCGGGTATGGCTACACCTTC,CASSVAPGGYGYTF
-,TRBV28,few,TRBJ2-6,TGTGCCAGCGGTGGCTCTGGGGCCAACGTCCTGACTTTC,CASGGSGANVLTF
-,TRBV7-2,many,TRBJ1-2,TGTGCCAGCACCACCACCCCAGGGTGGGACTATGGCTACACCTTC,CASTTTPGWDYGYTF
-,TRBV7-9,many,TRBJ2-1,TGTGCCAGCAGCTTAGCCGAGTTAAATGAGCAGTTCTTC,CASSLAELNEQFF
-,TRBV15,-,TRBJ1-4,TGTGCCACCAGCATCCTTCCCGGACAGGAAAAACTGTTTTTT,CATSILPGQEKLFF
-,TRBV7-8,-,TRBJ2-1,TGTGCCAGCAGCTTAGTACTCGGGGGCGTACTGGACAATGAGCAGTTCTTC,CASSLVLGGVLDNEQFF
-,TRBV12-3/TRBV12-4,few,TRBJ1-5,TGTGCCAGCAGCCCCTTTGCTGGGGGCCTGAATCAGCCCCAGCATTTT,CASSPFAGGLNQPQHF
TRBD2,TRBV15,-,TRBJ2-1,TGTGCCACCAGCAGGACGGGACTAGCGGTTTACAATGAGCAGTTCTTC,CATSRTGLAVYNEQFF
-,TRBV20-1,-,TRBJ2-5,TGCAGTGCTAGAGATTTCAGGGAAACCAGCGAGACCCAGTACTTC,CSARDFRETSETQYF
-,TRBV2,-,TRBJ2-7,TGTGCCAGCCAGGGGACCCCCTACGAGCAGTACTTC,CASQGTPYEQYF
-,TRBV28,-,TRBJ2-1,TGTGCCAGCAGTTTTTTAGTGCGGGACGATTTTAATGAGCAGTTCTTC,CASSFLVRDDFNEQFF
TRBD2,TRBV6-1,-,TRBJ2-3,TGTGCCAGCAGGAAGGGGATAGCGGGAGCAGATACGCAGTATTTT,CASRKGIAGADTQYF
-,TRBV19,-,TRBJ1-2,TGTGCCAGTAGTATCCGGGGAGATGGATATGGCTACACCTTC,CASSIRGDGYGYTF
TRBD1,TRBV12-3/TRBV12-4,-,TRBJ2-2,TGTGCCAGCAGAGAGACAGGGGCAGGCACCGGGGAGCTGTTTTTT,CASRETGAGTGELFF
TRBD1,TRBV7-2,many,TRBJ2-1,TGTGCCAGCAGCTACTACAGGGGGCGCATCAATGAGCAGTTCTTC,CASSYYRGRINEQFF
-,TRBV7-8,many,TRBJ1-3,TGTGCCAGCAGCTTATGGCAGGTGACCTCGAGCTCTGGAAACACCATATATTTT,CASSLWQVTSSSGNTIYF
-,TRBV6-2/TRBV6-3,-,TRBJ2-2,TGTGCCAGCAGGGGCCGGCCCCTGAACACCGGGGAGCTGTTTTTT,CASRGRPLNTGELFF
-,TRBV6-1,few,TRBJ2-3,TGTGCCAGCAGTGAACAGCGGAGCACAGATACGCAGTATTTT,CASSEQRSTDTQYF
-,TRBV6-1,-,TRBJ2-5,TGTGCCAGCAGTGGCGGCGGGGTCCAAGAGACCCAGTACTTC,CASSGGGVQETQYF
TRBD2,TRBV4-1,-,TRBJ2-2,TGCGCCAGCAGCCAAGATATGGCTAGCGGGAGTCCCGGGGAGCTGTTTTTT,CASSQDMASGSPGELFF
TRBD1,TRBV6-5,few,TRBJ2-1,TGTGCCAGCAGCTGGACAGGGAGTACCGCTGAGCAGTTCTTC,CASSWTGSTAEQFF
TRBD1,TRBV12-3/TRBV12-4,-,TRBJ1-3,TGTGCCAGCAGACGACAGGGCAGAAACACCATATATTTT,CASRRQGRNTIYF
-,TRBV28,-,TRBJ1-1,TGTGCCAGCAGTCTGTCCGAGACAGCTTTCTTT,CASSLSETAFF
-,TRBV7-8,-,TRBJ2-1,TGTGCCAGCTCAATCGGGGATGAGCAGTTCTTC,CASSIGDEQFF
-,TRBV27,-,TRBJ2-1,TGTGCCAGCAGGACAATTAGTGGGAGGAGGTACAATGAGCAGTTCTTC,CASRTISGRRYNEQFF
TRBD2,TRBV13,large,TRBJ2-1,TGTGCCAGCAGCCCCGGTGCTAGCGGGCCCTATGAGCAGTTCTTC,CASSPGASGPYEQFF
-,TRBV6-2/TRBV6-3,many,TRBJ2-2,TGTGCCAGCAGTTCTCGGACCACGAACACCGGGGAGCTGTTTTTT,CASSSRTTNTGELFF
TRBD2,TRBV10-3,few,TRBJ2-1,TGTGCCATCAGTGTTAGCGGGCCTATCTCCTACAATGAGCAGTTCTTC,CAISVSGPISYNEQFF
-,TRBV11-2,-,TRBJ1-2,TGTGCCAGCAGCTTAGAAAGTGGGAGTGGTGGCTACACCTTC,CASSLESGSGGYTF
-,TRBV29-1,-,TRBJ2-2,TGCAGCGTCTCCGGCGACAGGTCAACCGGGGAGCTGTTTTTT,CSVSGDRSTGELFF